This T cell receptor (beta chain) appears in the sequencing data of a study of shared T cell receptors in the human thymus (dated by TCRdb to the early 2020s). Regarding the research as a whole: The study examined how self-reactive, shared T-cell receptor alpha chains are generated in the human thymus.

Taken from cysteine to phenylalanine, the CDR3 has 17 residues. Here the CDR3 DNA is all that survives: 51 bases in frame from base 1. The germline V end is reduced by 8 bases and the J end by 3 bases; junction bases left unmatched: 14. CDR1 is given as LNHNV and CDR2 as YYDKDF, both from the germline V gene (reference sequence). The library was prepared using the immunoSEQ multiplex PCR assay. The immuneACCESS repertoire file appears here via TCRdb, limited to in-frame rearrangements. These files lack a portion of the clones; in checked studies, under half of the deficit traces to unresolved V genes, and the cause of the others is not known. Within this sample are under 450,000 clones, with 85% to 95% of them counted one time only. The ten most abundant clones make up around 0.019% of the sample. Of note for this clone: Its antigen target is currently unknown. No base quality values were provided; no much bigger clone lies one nucleotide off.

The receptor's source is a human donor. The sample taken for sequencing was thymocytes. The chain couples TRBV15 to TRBJ2-1, with TRBD2 matching 9 junction bases. CDR3 protein: CATLKYDLAGFYNEQFF. Here is the DNA: TGTGCCACCCTTAAATATGATCTAGCGGGATTCTACAATGAGCAGTTCTTC.